Listed below are T cell receptor beta chains from one sample, sequenced in a study of control samples from healthy donors and cancer patients. The method was immunoSEQ multiplex PCR; TCRdb's version includes in-frame clones alone and lacks a portion of them. The sample contains around 110,000 clones, over 85% of which appear only once. The sample taken for sequencing was blood. These receptors originate from a man in his thirties or forties in good health. CDR3s include the opening cysteine and the closing phenylalanine or tryptophan. D genes are given only for firm matches.

V gene	J gene	D gene	CDR3 protein
TRBV5-1	TRBJ2-3	-	CASSFSGPEDTQYF
TRBV30	TRBJ1-1	-	CAWDQGSTEAFF
TRBV3-1/TRBV3-2	TRBJ1-2	-	CASSQDPAANYGYTF
TRBV6-5	TRBJ2-4	-	CASRGQGVGIQYF
TRBV19	TRBJ2-1	TRBD1	CASSPTGGAGNEQFF
TRBV5-6	TRBJ1-1	-	CASSLVVGEAFF
TRBV7-8	TRBJ1-1	-	CASSHTENTEAFF
TRBV6-5	TRBJ2-7	TRBD1	CASRDSLSYEQYF
TRBV3-1/TRBV3-2	TRBJ1-2	-	CASSQESLRTGNTF
TRBV28	TRBJ1-2	-	CASSLGDGRSYGYTF
TRBV27	TRBJ1-5	-	CASSFVGYQPQHF
TRBV5-1	TRBJ1-2	-	CASSSPGSSYGYTF
TRBV2	TRBJ1-6	TRBD1	CASRFSDRGLGSPLHF
TRBV28	TRBJ1-1	TRBD1	CASSLILSDRGRLPEAFF
TRBV10-2	TRBJ2-3	-	CASSESPYTQYF
TRBV2	TRBJ2-1	-	CASSAPVRDYEQFF
TRBV27	TRBJ1-1	-	CASFTSPGAEAFF
TRBV10-1	TRBJ2-3	-	CASSEAGTTDTQYF
TRBV9	TRBJ2-1	-	CASSVDYNEQFF
TRBV9	TRBJ1-2	-	CASSVRGEQGPDPYGYTF
TRBV11-2	TRBJ2-5	-	CASSLGGEETQYF
TRBV5-1	TRBJ2-3	TRBD2	CASSLTLAASTDTQYF
TRBV19	TRBJ1-1	-	CASSIDWRGNTEAFF
TRBV13	TRBJ1-2	-	CAISLTAGDYGYTF
TRBV3-1/TRBV3-2	TRBJ2-5	TRBD2	CASSRYKLAGGGETQYF
TRBV6-5	TRBJ1-5	-	CATAPVFGQPQHF
TRBV7-9	TRBJ1-2	-	CASSLLQNYGYTF
TRBV28	TRBJ2-6	TRBD1	CASSPRTGASGANVLTF
TRBV3-1/TRBV3-2	TRBJ1-2	TRBD1	CASSLLLGQGRGYTF
TRBV27	TRBJ2-5	TRBD2	CASSLSPTSGGAEETQYF
TRBV6-5	TRBJ2-3	-	CASKAEGTDTQYF
TRBV3-1/TRBV3-2	TRBJ2-1	TRBD2	CASSQDRLSGGPGEQFF
TRBV24-1	TRBJ1-1	-	CATSDPNRPRGAFF
TRBV5-6	TRBJ2-3	-	CASRIRGLGTDTQYF
TRBV2	TRBJ2-1	-	CASRATATLLYNEQFF
TRBV19	TRBJ2-5	-	CASSMGRGFGHGETQYF
TRBV5-4	TRBJ2-5	-	CASSLGLGPPGETQYF
TRBV24-1	TRBJ1-2	-	CATSDPKEEDYGYTF
TRBV7-8	TRBJ1-2	TRBD1	CASSLMRGPDGYTF
TRBV3-1/TRBV3-2	TRBJ1-6	-	CASSQEITAYNSPLHF
TRBV6-4	TRBJ1-1	TRBD1	CASSADRGGEAFF